This T cell receptor (beta chain) was captured in a study of T-cell reconstitution after alpha-beta-depleted transplantation in children. Study observations and caveats: Newly generated T cells supplied most T-cell counts and diversity one year post-transplant. Some patients owed their high day-60 TCRbeta diversity to surviving recipient T cells and thymic progenitors. Alpha-beta T cells present about two months after transplant were reported to originate from several hundred expanded graft clones.

Germline V gene data show CDR1 as DFQATT and CDR2 as SNEGSKA (reference sequence). CDR3 length equals 17 residues. The authors prepared the TCRbeta library with unique molecular identifiers. TCRdb itself ran the PCR reads through MiXCR, one entry per CDR3 protein. The sample holds approximately 70,000 distinct CDR3 sequences, roughly 4.5% seen once. A word on this clonotype: Its antigen remains unknown. Mismatch with germline at one junction end may stem from a read error.

V is TRBV20-1 and J is TRBJ2-1; TRBD2 is a possible D gene (7 bases). This TCR was sampled from a boy under two years old who had a stem cell transplant for acute myeloid leukemia, so the T cells may come from the graft donor. Sequenced here: PBMCs, mostly from graft donor cells, sampled 180 days after TCRalphabeta/CD19-depleted stem cell transplant. The CDR3, as DNA: TGCTGTGCTAGTAGTCTCCGGGGGGCCTCCGGACTTAGTGAGCAGTTCTTC. This encodes CCASSLRGASGLSEQFF.